The 21 T cell receptor beta chains below all came from one sample that was sequenced in a study of blood T cell repertoires in COVID-19 (dated by TCRdb to about 2020). The library was generated by the immunoSEQ multiplex PCR assay. TCRdb re-hosts the immuneACCESS table, in-frame sequences only. Its copies lack some clones; in the studies checked, an unresolved V gene accounts for under half of them, and the cause for the rest is not known. The sample records roughly 500,000 clones, around 85% of which are singletons. The leading ten clones occupy under 4% of the sample. The sequenced material came from peripheral blood. These receptors all stem from a human donor in a cohort sampled during active COVID-19.

The rearrangement joins TRBV25-1 to TRBJ1-2; 8 nucleotides align to TRBD1. The CDR3 loop spans 15 amino acids. CDR1 MGHDK and CDR2 SYGVNS come from the germline V gene. The V and J ends lost 1 base and 4 bases, in that order; junction bases with no gene match: 5. This chain's CDR3 is CASSESPQGAYGYTF. CDR3 nucleotide sequence: TGTGCCAGCAGTGAATCCCCTCAGGGGGCCTATGGCTACACCTTC.

V is TRBV19 and J is TRBJ2-3; D is unresolved. The CDR3 covers 15 residues. Deletions cut 5 bases from V and 3 bases from J, with 15 bases between. CDR1 and CDR2 from the germline V gene are LNHDA and SQIVND (reference sequence). This chain's CDR3 is CASSATTALTDTQYF. The CDR3 DNA reads as TGTGCCAGTAGTGCCACTACGGCCCTAACAGATACGCAGTATTTT.

The chain is built from TRBV7-2 and TRBJ1-2; 9 nucleotides align to TRBD1. This CDR3 spans 15 amino acids. In germline, CDR1 is SGHTA, CDR2 FQGNSA. Germline trimming cut 1 base from V and 3 bases from J; bases unmatched to any gene: 3. In nucleotides, the CDR3 is TGTGCCAGCAGCTTAGGACAGGGGGGGGACTATGGCTACACCTTC. This translates into CASSLGQGGDYGYTF.

This clone was found a few times. The J gene is TRBJ2-3, the V gene TRBV7-2, with TRBD2 matching 7 bases. With V trimmed by 5 bases and J by 2 bases, 10 bases remained unmatched. The germline gives CDR1 SGHTA, CDR2 FQGNSA. The CDR3 sequence is 16 residues long. CDR3 coding DNA: TGTGCCAGCAGCGGGCCCGGGGAGGGTTACACAGATACGCAGTATTTT. It encodes CASSGPGEGYTDTQYF.

The chain joins TRBV5-8 to TRBJ1-5; D unresolved. Trimming removed 1 base from V and 5 bases from J, with 13 bases in between. The CDR3 covers 15 residues. The germline V gene encodes CDR1 SGHTS and CDR2 YDEGEE. CDR3 amino acids: CASSLYGDRDQPQHF. Written as DNA, the CDR3 is TGTGCCAGCAGCTTGTATGGAGATCGCGATCAGCCCCAGCATTTT.

The chain couples TRBV28 to TRBJ2-7; 8 bases line up with TRBD1. CDR1 is MDHEN, CDR2 SYDVKM, per germline. Germline trimming cut 7 bases from V and 6 bases from J; bases unmatched to any gene: 8. The CDR3 extends over 13 amino acids. CDR3 DNA: TGTGCCAGCAAACTCCAGGGGGCAGGCGAGCAGTACTTC. It specifies CASKLQGAGEQYF.

This clone appeared a few times. The chain combines TRBV30 with TRBJ1-1; D is perhaps TRBD1 (5 bases). V was clipped by 5 bases and J by 6 bases, with 13 bases between them. The length of the CDR3 is 12 residues. The germline CDR1 and CDR2 sequences are GTSNPN and SVGIG (reference sequence). The DNA of the CDR3 is TGTGCCTGGGGCATCGGGGGTGCTGAAGCTTTCTTT. Translation gives CAWGIGGAEAFF.

The V call is TRBV15, the J call TRBJ2-3, with TRBD2 matching over 12 bases. This CDR3 is built from 16 residues. Germline V CDR1 and CDR2: LNHNV, YYDKDF (reference sequence). With V trimmed by 1 base and J by 3 bases, 2 bases remained unmatched. CDR3 loop: CATSRASGRVTDTQYF. CDR3 coding DNA: TGTGCCACCAGCAGAGCTAGCGGGAGGGTTACAGATACGCAGTATTTT.

This rearrangement joins TRBV7-9 to TRBJ2-1; TRBD1 matches at 8 bases. V lost 2 bases to trimming and J lost 9 bases; unmatched junction nucleotides: 9. This CDR3 has 15 amino acids. Per germline, CDR1 SEHNR and CDR2 FQNEAQ (reference sequence). CDR3 residues: CASSLYGQGGGEQFF. The CDR3 DNA follows: TGTGCCAGCAGCTTATACGGACAGGGAGGAGGTGAGCAGTTCTTC.

V is TRBV4-3 and J is TRBJ2-3; D remains unclear. Per the germline V gene, CDR1 is LGHNA and CDR2 is YSLEER. The CDR3 has 14 amino acids. V was cut by 4 bases and J by 1 base, with 9 bases left in between. The chain's CDR3 is CASSRIAGTDTQYF. DNA of the CDR3: TGCGCCAGCAGCCGTATAGCCGGCACAGATACGCAGTATTTT.

This clone has a handful of counts. The chain links TRBV27 to TRBJ1-2; D may be TRBD1 (6 bases). V was trimmed by 6 bases and J by 4 bases, leaving 18 bases between them. This CDR3 has 15 amino acids. Germline V gene sequence: CDR1 MNHEY, CDR2 SMNVEV (reference sequence). CDR3 nucleotide sequence: TGTGCCAGCAGCCACCCGGGGGGCCCGATCTATGGCTACACCTTC. This gives the protein CASSHPGGPIYGYTF.

The V and J genes are TRBV7-3 and TRBJ1-2, with 10 nucleotides matching TRBD1. From germline, CDR1 is SGHTA and CDR2 FQGTGA. The CDR3 spans 15 residues. After removal of 2 bases from V and 2 bases from J, the junction contained 2 bases not matched to a gene. The CDR3 loop reads CASSLDRGPNYGYTF. The DNA for the CDR3 is TGTGCCAGCAGCTTAGACAGGGGGCCCAACTATGGCTACACCTTC.

This rearrangement joins TRBV14 to TRBJ1-6; no clear D gene. Germline CDR1 SGHDN, CDR2 FVKESK. The length of the CDR3 is 17 residues. Trimming pared 0 bases from V and 5 bases from J, leaving 14 bases between. In DNA, the CDR3 is TGTGCCAGCAGCCAAGATAAGGGAAGGGAGAATAATTCACCCCTCCACTTT. This encodes CASSQDKGRENNSPLHF.

This chain uses TRBV6-1 with TRBJ2-7; D gene unclear. This CDR3 is built from 13 residues. The germline CDR1 and CDR2 sequences are MNHNS and SASEGT. The ends were cut back, 1 base at V and 4 bases at J, with 8 bases in the middle. In nucleotides, the CDR3 is TGTGCCAGCAGTGAAGGGGCGTTATACGAGCAGTACTTC. It translates to CASSEGALYEQYF.

The chain is built from TRBV5-1 and TRBJ2-7, with TRBD2 matching over 15 bases. Germline V gives CDR1 SGHRS, CDR2 YFSETQ. The CDR3 totals 15 residues. The trim removed 4 bases at V and 5 bases at J, leaving 4 bases unmatched. The CDR3 coding sequence is TGCGCCAGCAGCGGACTAGCGGGAGGGCCAAACGAGCAGTACTTC. Residues: CASSGLAGGPNEQYF.

The V and J genes are TRBV23-1 and TRBJ2-6; perhaps TRBD2 as D (5 bases). TRBV23-1 is filed as an ORF, its function uncertain. This CDR3 has 19 amino acids. Trimming took off 2 bases at V and 3 bases at J, with 20 bases between the two ends. Here the CDR3 DNA reads TGCGCCAGCAGTCAACGGAGAAAGGCCCCGGAGGATGGGGCCAACGTCCTGACTTTC. Translating it yields CASSQRRKAPEDGANVLTF.

The genes are TRBV27 and TRBJ1-1; possibly TRBD1 for D (5 bases). This CDR3 has 13 residues. V dropped 5 bases and J dropped 6 bases, with 13 bases sitting between them. Germline CDR1 MNHEY, CDR2 SMNVEV (reference sequence). The CDR3 spells CASSVRQIAEAFF. In nucleotides, the CDR3 is TGTGCCAGCAGTGTTCGACAGATCGCTGAAGCTTTCTTT.

V usage is TRBV10-3 and J usage is TRBJ2-7; the D gene is possibly TRBD1 (5 bases). The germline V and J ends were trimmed by 8 bases and 3 bases, with 14 bases remaining between them. The germline V gene has CDR1 ENHRY and CDR2 SYGVKD. The CDR3 length is 13 residues. The CDR3 DNA sequence: TGTGCCATCGGAGCACTCCAGGGCTACGAGCAGTACTTC. This sequence encodes CAIGALQGYEQYF.

V gene TRBV29-1 combines with J gene TRBJ1-4; 10 bases align to TRBD1. Germline V gives CDR1 SQVTM, CDR2 ANQGSEA. Losses at the gene ends were 6 bases for V and 7 bases for J; bases not matched to a gene: 8. The CDR3 length is 14 residues. The DNA of the CDR3 is TGCAGCGTAGTCGACAGGGGGCTTGGTGAAAAACTGTTTTTT. It translates to CSVVDRGLGEKLFF.

The CDR3 DNA reads TGTGCCAGCAGCTCCCCTCAGGGGTCGGGGAACACTGAAGCTTTCTTT. Its translation: CASSSPQGSGNTEAFF. The chain has TRBV5-4 and TRBJ1-1; D possibly corresponds to TRBD1 (6 bases). Germline lookup yields CDR1 SGHNT and CDR2 YYREEE (reference sequence). The CDR3 loop spans 16 amino acids. Trimming shortened V by 3 bases and J by 1 base, and 16 bases separated the two germline ends.

This clone was detected a few times. Other nucleotide sequences from this sample produce the same CDR3. V usage is TRBV14 and J usage is TRBJ1-1; no firm D call. The germline V gene encodes CDR1 SGHDN and CDR2 FVKESK. V was trimmed by 4 bases and J by 3 bases, leaving 6 bases between them. CDR3 length equals 12 residues. CDR3: CASSLTDTEAFF. CDR3 DNA: TGTGCCAGCAGCCTTACAGACACTGAAGCTTTCTTT.